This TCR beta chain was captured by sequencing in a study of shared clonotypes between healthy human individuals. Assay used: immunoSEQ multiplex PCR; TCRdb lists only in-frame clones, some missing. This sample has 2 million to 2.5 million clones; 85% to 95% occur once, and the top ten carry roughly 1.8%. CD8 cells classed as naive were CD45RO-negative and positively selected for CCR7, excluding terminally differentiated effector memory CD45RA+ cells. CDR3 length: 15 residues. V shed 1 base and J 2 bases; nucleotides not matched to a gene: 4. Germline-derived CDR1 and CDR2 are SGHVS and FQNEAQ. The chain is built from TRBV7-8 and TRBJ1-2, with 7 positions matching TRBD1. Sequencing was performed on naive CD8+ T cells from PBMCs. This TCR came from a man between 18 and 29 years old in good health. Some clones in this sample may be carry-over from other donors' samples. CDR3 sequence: CASSLVGTDNYGYTF. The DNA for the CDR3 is TGTGCCAGCAGCTTAGTAGGGACAGACAACTATGGCTACACCTTC.